This TCR beta chain was sequenced during a study of T cells in localized non-small cell lung cancer. The study's findings and limits: Adjacent uninvolved lung tissue had the highest T cell clonality, exceeding tumor.

Points on this clone: Its specificity is unknown.

The method was immunoSEQ multiplex PCR; TCRdb's version includes in-frame clones alone and lacks a portion of them. The repertoire holds some 66,000 clones, with 84% as singletons. This TCR came from a female donor at least 60 years old with stage I lung adenocarcinoma. Source: peripheral blood, taken before any cancer treatment.

CDR3 protein: CASSHPRGGGGNEQFF. The CDR3 nucleotides are TGTGCCAGCAGTCATCCCCGGGGGGGCGGAGGGAATGAGCAGTTCTTC. The chain links TRBV27 to TRBJ2-1; 8 nucleotides agree with TRBD2. Per germline, CDR1 MNHEY and CDR2 SMNVEV (reference sequence). Germline trimming cut 5 bases from V and 7 bases from J; bases unmatched to any gene: 13. The CDR3 extends over 16 amino acids.